The 19 T cell receptor beta chains given below trace back to one sample, sequenced in a study of blood T cells in healthy people across ages. With a J-beta primer mix and a sample-barcoded 5' primer, a second PCR ran about 7 to 12 cycles. Each CDR3 protein gets one entry after TCRdb re-called the 5' RACE reads with MiXCR. The sample has under 2 million distinct CDR3 sequences, almost 35% seen once. Material for sequencing was blood. The receptors originated from a woman in her twenties or thirties in good health.

This chain joins TRBV28 and TRBJ2-1; 11 bases line up with TRBD2. The CDR3 has 18 amino acids. In germline, CDR1 is MDHEN, CDR2 SYDVKM. V shed 11 bases and J 0 bases; nucleotides not matched to a gene: 15. The CDR3 DNA sequence: TGTGCCTCCACGGGTAGCGGGAGGGCAGCGAGCTCCTACAATGAGCAGTTCTTC. Its translation is CASTGSGRAASSYNEQFF.

This clonotype was seen a few times. This rearrangement joins TRBV5-1 to TRBJ1-2; no clear D. This CDR3 is built from 15 residues. Germline assignment: CDR1 SGHRS and CDR2 YFSETQ. Deletions cut 1 base from V and 3 bases from J, with 13 bases between. The CDR3 protein is CASSLTLWSDYGYTF. For the CDR3, the DNA is TGCGCCAGCAGCTTGACGTTGTGGAGTGACTATGGCTACACCTTC.

The DNA of the CDR3 is TGCGCCAGCAGCTCCACCGGGACTAGCGGGAGGGCAACCGGGGAGCTGTTTTTT. Translating gives CASSSTGTSGRATGELFF. This chain uses TRBV5-1 with TRBJ2-2, with 16 bases identical to TRBD2. Germline V gene sequence: CDR1 SGHRS, CDR2 YFSETQ. The ends lost 3 bases at V and 5 bases at J; junction bases unmatched: 7. This CDR3 comprises 18 residues.

The gene calls are TRBV9 and TRBJ2-1; TRBD1 agrees at 7 bases. Germline loops: CDR1 SGDLS, CDR2 YYNGEE. This CDR3 spans 16 amino acids. V shed 5 bases and J 5 bases; nucleotides not matched to a gene: 13. The chain's CDR3 is CASSGRTTGWNNEQFF. The CDR3, as DNA: TGTGCCAGCAGTGGAAGAACGACAGGGTGGAACAATGAGCAGTTCTTC.

This clonotype was seen only a few times. This chain connects TRBV20-1 to TRBJ2-1; D perhaps matches TRBD2 (6 bases). The germline V gene has CDR1 DFQATT and CDR2 SNEGSKA (reference sequence). Between the trimmed V and J ends, which lost 3 bases and 3 bases, there was a span of 15 bases. CDR3 length equals 15 residues. The chain's CDR3 is CSASLTGSGYNEQFF. The CDR3 DNA sequence: TGCAGTGCTAGCCTAACCGGGAGCGGCTACAATGAGCAGTTCTTC.

The chain combines TRBV5-1 with TRBJ2-3, with TRBD2 matching over 9 bases. The CDR3 loop spans 15 amino acids. Germline V gene data show CDR1 as SGHRS and CDR2 as YFSETQ. V lost 3 bases and J lost 2; bases outside the gene matches: 4. Written as DNA, the CDR3 is TGCGCCAGCAGCTCACTAGCGGGTCACACAGATACGCAGTATTTT. This sequence encodes CASSSLAGHTDTQYF.

The chain carries TRBV20-1 and TRBJ2-1, with 7 bases that match TRBD1. The germline CDR1 and CDR2 sequences are DFQATT and SNEGSKA (reference sequence). With 3 bases clipped from V and 4 bases from J, the junction kept 12 bases outside the gene matches. CDR3 length: 16 residues. The CDR3 sequence: CSARDLRQGPYNEQFF. The CDR3 nucleotides are TGCAGTGCTAGGGACCTTCGACAGGGCCCATACAATGAGCAGTTCTTC.

V gene TRBV2 combines with J gene TRBJ2-1, with 10 positions matching TRBD2. The J segment lost 9 bases and the V segment lost 7 bases, leaving 15 bases of the junction unmatched. The CDR3 sequence is 16 residues long. From germline, CDR1 is SNHLY and CDR2 FYNNEI. CDR3 nucleotide sequence: TGTGCCAGCACTCCTCTAGCGGGAGCATGGGGTGGTGAGCAGTTCTTC. Translated, it gives CASTPLAGAWGGEQFF.

This clonotype was detected only a few times. The chain uses TRBV5-1 and TRBJ2-3, with D hard to call. The V end was cut by 5 bases, the J end by 5 bases, with 9 bases between. The CDR3 contains 12 residues. Germline CDR1 reads SGHRS; CDR2 reads YFSETQ. The CDR3 DNA reads as TGCGCCAGCAGGGGCAGTCAAGATACGCAGTATTTT. Translating gives CASRGSQDTQYF.

The chain joins TRBV4-1 to TRBJ1-2; unclear D gene. Germline lookup yields CDR1 MGHRA and CDR2 YSYEKL. This CDR3 region has 14 residues. V was cut by 0 bases and J by 6 bases, with 11 bases left in between. Written as DNA, the CDR3 is TGCGCCAGCAGCCAAGATGTTCGGTCGGATGGCTACACCTTC. Its protein is CASSQDVRSDGYTF.

A few counts support this clonotype. J is TRBJ2-7 and V is TRBV20-1; no clear D gene. Germline V CDR1 and CDR2: DFQATT, SNEGSKA (reference sequence). This CDR3 comprises 15 residues. The V end was cut by 3 bases, the J end by 3 bases, with 18 bases between. CDR3: CSASYSLESFYEQYF. As DNA, the CDR3 is TGCAGTGCTAGCTACTCCTTAGAGTCGTTCTACGAGCAGTACTTC.

This rearrangement joins TRBV15 to TRBJ2-5; D call uncertain. This CDR3 has 12 amino acids. The germline CDR1 and CDR2 sequences are LNHNV and YYDKDF (reference sequence). Trimming removed 2 bases at V and 2 bases at J, with 3 bases between. The CDR3 loop is CATSRTQETQYF. The DNA for the CDR3 is TGTGCCACCAGCAGAACACAAGAGACCCAGTACTTC.

This clonotype was picked up a small number of times. For the CDR3, the DNA is TGCGCCAGCAGCCCGGAGGTCCAGAGCGGCTACACCTTC. It translates to CASSPEVQSGYTF. The gene calls are TRBV5-1 and TRBJ1-2, with D hard to call. This CDR3 region has 13 residues. Germline V gene lookup returns CDR1 SGHRS and CDR2 YFSETQ. V was shortened by 4 bases and J by 8 bases, with 15 bases between the two germline ends.

In its sample, this clonotype was seen a few times. This sequence joins TRBV11-2 and TRBJ2-6; D may be TRBD1 or TRBD2 (5 bases each). Germline V lookup: CDR1 SGHAT, CDR2 FQNNGV. V lost 5 bases to trimming and J lost 0 bases, with 17 bases between them. The CDR3 has 18 residues. The CDR3 protein is CASSGHPVGPSGANVLTF. The CDR3 DNA sequence: TGTGCCAGCAGCGGCCACCCAGTGGGACCCTCTGGGGCCAACGTCCTGACTTTC.

V usage is TRBV27 and J usage is TRBJ2-7, with 15 bases identical to TRBD2. Trimming at V came to 4 bases and at J to 5 bases, leaving 6 bases not matched to a gene. Germline lookup yields CDR1 MNHEY and CDR2 SMNVEV (reference sequence). CDR3 length: 16 residues. This chain's CDR3 is CASSSKGLAGGNEQYF. CDR3 nucleotide sequence: TGTGCCAGCAGTTCTAAGGGACTAGCGGGAGGAAACGAGCAGTACTTC.

J is TRBJ2-3 and V is TRBV10-2; weak D call: TRBD2 (6 bases). The germline V gene encodes CDR1 WSHSY and CDR2 SAAADI. V was clipped by 5 bases and J by 5 bases, with 17 bases between them. CDR3 size: 15 residues. CDR3: CASSTFGGQVDTQYF. The CDR3, as DNA: TGCGCCAGCAGTACATTCGGAGGGCAGGTAGATACGCAGTATTTT.

Only a few counts were recorded for this clonotype. This chain uses TRBV18 with TRBJ2-3; D is unclear. CDR3 length: 14 residues. Germline-derived CDR1 and CDR2 are KGHSH and LQKENI. Trimming cost V 7 bases and J 4 bases, with 15 bases left between them. DNA of the CDR3: TGTGCCAGCTTTTGGGCACGCACCGCAGATACGCAGTATTTT. Its protein is CASFWARTADTQYF.

Comments on this clonotype: A much larger clonotype is one base distant, so this may be a read error. The chain couples TRBV4-1 to TRBJ1-2; perhaps TRBD1 as D (6 bases). The germline V and J ends were trimmed by 1 base and 3 bases, with 9 bases remaining between them. CDR1 is MGHRA, CDR2 YSYEKL, per germline. CDR3 length equals 14 residues. The CDR3 loop is CASSQGQVHYGYTF. Here the CDR3 DNA reads TGCGCCAGCAGCCAAGGACAGGTCCACTATGGCTACACCTTC.

Of note for this clonotype: A read error is possible here, since a much larger clone lies one base away. The chain joins TRBV7-9 to TRBJ2-7; TRBD2 agrees at 10 bases. The germline gives CDR1 SEHNR, CDR2 FQNEAQ (reference sequence). The CDR3 loop spans 15 amino acids. V trimming: 11 bases; J trimming: 7 bases; junction bases outside the gene matches: 17. The chain's CDR3 is CADGPGTSVDNEQYF. DNA of the CDR3: TGTGCCGACGGTCCCGGGACTAGCGTAGACAATGAGCAGTACTTC.